The T cell receptor (beta chain) described here comes from a study of cytomegalovirus exposure and HLA in healthy donors. In the PCR, 60 Vbeta and 13 Jbeta primers were used. The data were produced by immunoSEQ multiplex PCR, yet TCRdb's version contains in-frame clones alone and is incomplete. The sample contains 70,000 to 95,000 clones, about 77% of which appear only once. Germline CDR1 and CDR2: MDHEN and SYDVKM. The CDR3 is 13 amino acids. Trimming left V 7 bases short and J 0 bases short, with 10 bases between. The chain uses TRBV28 and TRBJ2-7, with unresolved D. The sequenced sample was PBMCs. This receptor was taken from a man aged 50 to 60 in good health and CMV-seronegative. The CDR3 protein is CASKSAGSYEQYF. For the CDR3, the DNA is TGTGCCAGCAAATCGGCAGGCTCCTACGAGCAGTACTTC.